Listed below are T cell receptor beta chains from one sample, sequenced in a study of blood T cell repertoires in COVID-19. TCRdb's copy holds only in-frame clones and misses some; the assay was immunoSEQ multiplex PCR. This sample has 60,000 to 85,000 clones, with about nine tenths found just once. Material: peripheral blood. Every receptor here comes from a man aged 45-65 years with active COVID-19. Each CDR3 is given with its conserved first and last residue. D genes are given only for firm matches.

TRBV20-1,TRBD1,CSASETGFVSGANVLTF
TRBV6-5,-,CASSGYSNQPQHF
TRBV7-7,-,CASSLGAGRETQYF
TRBV10-3,TRBD2,CAIRPGLAGGQETQYF
TRBV5-4,-,CASSLRGTWDTQYF
TRBV5-1,-,CASSQQGPQSSYNSPLHF
TRBV5-1,TRBD1,CASSPGQDTGELFF
TRBV5-5,TRBD2,CASSRGVAGGVGEQFF
TRBV27,-,CASSFRGGDEKLFF
TRBV5-6,-,CASSFQGGNQPQHF
TRBV10-3,-,CAISESTAGPNYNEQFF
TRBV7-8,TRBD2,CASSSRLAGAYEQYF
TRBV5-6,-,CASSLVAVTEAFF
TRBV7-5,-,CVRSFHHGTSLSYEQYF
TRBV7-2,-,CASSLARGGYGYTF
TRBV7-9,TRBD1,CASSQQDRVGSPLHF
TRBV7-2,-,CASSFGTPNRGYGYTF
TRBV12-3/TRBV12-4,-,CASSFPDSYGYTF
TRBV9,-,CASSPSAGHSYGYTF
TRBV5-4,-,CASSPGGTEEKLFF
TRBV2,-,CASSISEGASYEQYF
TRBV10-3,-,CAISEEVNTGELFF
TRBV15,-,CATSRDYEGRYTF
TRBV6-5,-,CASSRGQTNQPQHF
TRBV5-4,TRBD2,CASSKGTSGYRTDTQYF
TRBV7-3,TRBD2,CASSSSGGGASGANVLTF
TRBV28,-,CASKRGGVGNQPQHF
TRBV29-1,TRBD1,CSVGLDRGGWEQYF
TRBV7-2,-,CASSPGGTPLEQYF
TRBV10-3,-,CAISESRGGGNQPQHF
TRBV7-2,TRBD2,CASSTGTSGYNEQFF
TRBV7-9,-,CASSLQGTGANVLTF
TRBV5-6,-,CASSLIEGGRIEKLFF
TRBV6-5,TRBD2,CASRDGTSGTYEQYF
TRBV7-3,-,CASSSDSRAQHF
TRBV15,-,CATSPPNFKNTGELFF
TRBV24-1,TRBD1,CATSDTGTARETQYF
TRBV6-2/TRBV6-3,TRBD2,CASSQLAGGPYEQYF
TRBV28,TRBD1,CASSLGMGQDFTDTQYF
TRBV29-1,-,CSVGGPDGGGPLHF
TRBV5-4,TRBD1,CASSFGRGKGLNTEAFF